These T cell receptor beta chains were read from a single sample in a study of T-cell memory formation after mild COVID-19. TCRdb re-analysed the 5' RACE reads in MiXCR, keeping a single row per CDR3 protein. The data contain 350,000 to 550,000 distinct CDR3 sequences, under 20% of them seen just once; the ten biggest clones take up roughly 21%. The sample was PBMCs or a T cell subset sorted from them (not recorded which). These receptors came from a man younger than 35 who had mild COVID-19 (a few samples of this study predate the infection). Cell type and time point are not known. Each CDR3 is given with its conserved first and last residue. The D gene is left open where the match is weak. Size is omitted from some rows. Given values are once, few, many or a class for expanded clones.

TRBV9	few	.	TRBJ2-6	CASSVVQAGANVLTF	TGTGCCAGCAGCGTAGTTCAGGCTGGGGCCAACGTCCTGACTTTC
TRBV4-3	.	TRBD1	TRBJ1-2	CASSQEHGTAVYGYTF	TGCGCCAGCAGCCAGGAGCACGGGACAGCAGTCTATGGCTACACCTTC
TRBV10-3	few	.	TRBJ2-7	CAISGTGGSYEQYF	TGTGCCATCAGTGGGACGGGTGGCTCCTACGAGCAGTACTTC
TRBV13	few	TRBD1	TRBJ2-2	CASSPEDRGPTGELFF	TGTGCCAGCAGCCCAGAGGACAGGGGGCCTACCGGGGAGCTGTTTTTT
TRBV29-1	.	TRBD1	TRBJ2-4	CSVVRGPQNIQYF	TGCAGCGTTGTAAGGGGGCCTCAAAACATTCAGTACTTC
TRBV7-2	few	TRBD2	TRBJ2-5	CASSSLAGSGETQYF	TGTGCCAGCAGCTCCTTAGCGGGGTCAGGGGAGACCCAGTACTTC
TRBV12-3/TRBV12-4	.	.	TRBJ2-5	CASTYKGGRETQYF	TGTGCCAGCACCTACAAGGGGGGGCGAGAGACCCAGTACTTC
TRBV7-6	.	.	TRBJ2-7	CASSLEVAGASYEQYF	TGTGCCAGCAGCTTAGAGGTGGCCGGGGCTTCCTACGAGCAGTACTTC
TRBV6-2/TRBV6-3	.	.	TRBJ2-5	CASSNRGTQYF	TGTGCCAGCAGTAACCGGGGGACCCAGTACTTC
TRBV6-5	.	TRBD1	TRBJ1-5	CARFWGQNSKQPQHF	TGTGCCAGATTCTGGGGACAGAATAGCAAACAGCCCCAGCATTTT
TRBV6-6	few	TRBD1	TRBJ2-5	CASSTLRTGRETQYF	TGTGCCAGCAGTACCCTCCGGACAGGGAGGGAGACCCAGTACTTC
TRBV10-3	.	TRBD2	TRBJ2-3	CAISGTSSHPGTDTQYF	TGTGCCATCAGCGGGACTAGCTCCCACCCAGGCACAGATACGCAGTATTTT
TRBV20-1	.	.	TRBJ1-5	CSAGGGDRPQHF	TGCAGTGCTGGGGGGGGAGATCGGCCCCAGCATTTT
TRBV7-3	.	.	TRBJ2-3	CAHGTEVDTQYF	TGTGCCCACGGGACTGAGGTAGATACGCAGTATTTT
TRBV7-6	many	TRBD2	TRBJ2-1	CASSLGWLAGAPFF	TGTGCCAGCAGCTTAGGTTGGCTAGCGGGGGCCCCGTTCTTC
TRBV5-1	.	TRBD2	TRBJ2-7	CASSPKTSGEQYF	TGCGCCAGCAGCCCGAAGACTAGCGGCGAGCAGTACTTC
TRBV20-1	few	.	TRBJ2-5	CSARAWGGLYQETQYF	TGCAGTGCTAGAGCCTGGGGGGGCCTGTACCAAGAGACCCAGTACTTC
TRBV5-1	.	TRBD1	TRBJ1-1	CASRRTGGGNTEAFF	TGCGCCAGCAGGCGTACAGGGGGAGGGAACACTGAAGCTTTCTTT
TRBV7-2	.	.	TRBJ2-5	CASSPGGAGETQYF	TGTGCCAGCAGCCCCGGTGGGGCGGGGGAGACCCAGTACTTC
TRBV7-8	few	TRBD1	TRBJ1-5	CASSKKTGAINQPQHF	TGTGCCAGCAGCAAGAAGACAGGGGCTATCAATCAGCCCCAGCATTTT
TRBV5-1	few	TRBD2	TRBJ2-3	CASSLGASGFSTDTQYF	TGCGCCAGCAGCTTGGGAGCTAGCGGGTTTAGCACAGATACGCAGTATTTT
TRBV5-6	many	.	TRBJ1-1	CASTLYSVRTEAFF	TGTGCCAGCACCCTTTATAGCGTTAGGACTGAAGCTTTCTTT
TRBV6-5	.	.	TRBJ1-5	CASSYSSGSNQPQHF	TGTGCCAGCAGTTACTCGAGCGGTAGCAATCAGCCCCAGCATTTT
TRBV24-1	.	.	TRBJ2-3	CATSDAKAGTDTQYF	TGTGCCACCAGTGATGCCAAGGCTGGCACAGATACGCAGTATTTT
TRBV20-1	.	TRBD1	TRBJ2-5	CSARVWGSGTAQETQYF	TGCAGTGCTAGAGTATGGGGGTCCGGGACAGCTCAAGAGACCCAGTACTTC